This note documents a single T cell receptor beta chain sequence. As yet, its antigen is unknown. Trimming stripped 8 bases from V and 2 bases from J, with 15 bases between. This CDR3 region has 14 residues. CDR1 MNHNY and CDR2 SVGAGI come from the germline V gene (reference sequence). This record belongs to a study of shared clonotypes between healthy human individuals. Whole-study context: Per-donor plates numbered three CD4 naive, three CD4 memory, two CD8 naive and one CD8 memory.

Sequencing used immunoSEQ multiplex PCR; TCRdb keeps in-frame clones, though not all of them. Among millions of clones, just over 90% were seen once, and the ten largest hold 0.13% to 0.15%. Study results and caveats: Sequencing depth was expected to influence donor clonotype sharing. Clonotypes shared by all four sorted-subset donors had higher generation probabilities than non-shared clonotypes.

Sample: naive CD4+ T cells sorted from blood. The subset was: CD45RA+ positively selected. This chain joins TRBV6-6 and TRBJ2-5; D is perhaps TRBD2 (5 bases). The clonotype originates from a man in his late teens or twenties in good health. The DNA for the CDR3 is TGTGCCAGCGCTGAGCTCCGGGGACAAGAGACCCAGTACTTC. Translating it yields CASAELRGQETQYF.